The present TCR beta chain was sequenced within a study of neoadjuvant anti-PD-1 for oral cavity cancer. Study-wide background: Around day 43, patients without progression received a fourth nivolumab dose before surgery.

Libraries were prepared by immunoSEQ multiplex PCR; TCRdb keeps only in-frame clonotypes and omits some of them. The repertoire holds roughly 60,000 clones, with 79% as singletons. The ends were cut back, 6 bases at V and 3 bases at J, with 5 bases in the middle. Germline loops: CDR1 ENHRY, CDR2 SYGVKD. This CDR3 region has 12 residues. The source is a person aged 40 to 85 with oral cavity squamous cell carcinoma. The gene calls are TRBV10-3 and TRBJ1-4; no definite D call. Specimen: PBMCs, collected before nivolumab (anti-PD-1) treatment. CDR3 sequence reads: CAIRGSNEKLFF. In nucleotides, the CDR3 is TGTGCCATCAGAGGCTCTAATGAAAAACTGTTTTTT.